The 16 T cell receptor beta chains below all came from one sample that was sequenced in a study of blood T cell repertoires in COVID-19. Assay: immunoSEQ multiplex PCR; the TCRdb copy retains only in-frame clones and omits some. Among fewer than 150,000 clones listed, about three quarters were seen once. Sequencing was carried out using peripheral blood. The receptors here all came from a human donor with acute or convalescent COVID-19. The donor label of this sample is uncertain.

This sequence joins TRBV7-3 and TRBJ1-1, with 11 nucleotides matching TRBD1. CDR1 and CDR2 (germline): SGHTA, FQGTGA. This CDR3 is 20 amino acids long. V shed 8 bases and J 3 bases; nucleotides not matched to a gene: 23. The CDR3 sequence: CASHYTTFGQGARWDTEAFF. For the CDR3, the DNA is TGTGCCAGCCATTATACTACCTTCGGACAGGGGGCGAGGTGGGACACTGAAGCTTTCTTT.

The chain carries TRBV7-9 and TRBJ1-2; no clear D gene. The V and J ends lost 4 bases and 2 bases respectively, with 8 bases between them. The CDR3 contains 13 residues. The germline CDR1 and CDR2 sequences are SEHNR and FQNEAQ (reference sequence). CDR3 sequence reads: CASSSTQNYGYTF. In DNA form, the CDR3 reads TGTGCCAGCAGCTCCACACAGAACTATGGCTACACCTTC.

The gene calls are TRBV5-5 and TRBJ2-2; D ambiguous. CDR1 is SGHKS, CDR2 YYEKEE, per germline (reference sequence). The CDR3 sequence is 12 residues long. Between the trimmed V and J ends, which lost 2 bases and 5 bases, there was a span of 4 bases. CDR3 bases: TGTGCCAGCAGCTTTACTACCGGGGAGCTGTTTTTT. Translating it yields CASSFTTGELFF. The full variable domain, rest sourced from reference TRBV5-5 and TRBJ2-2, is DAGVTQSPTHLIKTRGQQVTLRCSPISGHKSVSWYQQVLGQGPQFIFQYYEKEERGRGNFPDRFSARQFPNYSSELNVNALLLGDSALYLCASSFTTGELFFGEGSRLTVL.

This chain joins TRBV5-4 and TRBJ2-2; 7 positions match TRBD2. In germline, CDR1 is SGHNT, CDR2 YYREEE (reference sequence). V lost 0 bases, J lost 5 bases, and 7 bases stayed unmatched. This CDR3 is built from 16 residues. Here the CDR3 reads CASSLAGGERTGELFF. The CDR3 nucleotides read TGTGCCAGCAGCTTGGCTGGGGGGGAGCGGACCGGGGAGCTGTTTTTT.

About this clone: Lacking the conserved final phenylalanine or tryptophan, this CDR3 likely reflects a read error. The DNA is omitted, as the CDR3 cannot be located on it reliably, and the CDR3 follows TCRdb's listing. The chain recombines TRBV27 with TRBJ2-7; the tabulated D call, TRBD2, remains unverified against the DNA. The CDR3 has 12 residues if both end residues are counted. Germline V gene sequence: CDR1 MNHEY, CDR2 SMNVEV (reference sequence). CDR3 residues: CASSLGGLAFYE.

V usage is TRBV10-3 and J usage is TRBJ2-3, with 7 positions matching TRBD1. Trimming at V came to 7 bases and at J to 1 base, leaving 5 bases not matched to a gene. CDR3 length equals 14 residues. Germline V gene data show CDR1 as ENHRY and CDR2 as SYGVKD. The chain's CDR3 is CAITNGQGTDTQYF. The CDR3 region has the DNA TGTGCCATCACAAACGGACAGGGCACAGATACGCAGTATTTT.

The chain combines TRBV6-5 with TRBJ1-5; D is undetermined. V gave up 7 bases and J gave up 3 bases, with 13 bases separating them. The germline gives CDR1 MNHEY, CDR2 SVGAGI. This CDR3 is 14 amino acids long. The CDR3 DNA is TGTGCCAGCACCGCAGGAACCTTCAATCAGCCCCAGCATTTT. This gives the protein CASTAGTFNQPQHF.

A few counts support this clone. The chain uses TRBV15 and TRBJ1-2; D call uncertain. In germline, CDR1 is LNHNV, CDR2 YYDKDF (reference sequence). V was cut by 0 bases and J by 8 bases, with 10 bases left in between. This CDR3 region has 13 residues. This CDR3 is CATSREEGGGYTF. The CDR3 coding sequence is TGTGCCACCAGCAGAGAGGAGGGAGGGGGCTACACCTTC.

V is TRBV5-8 and J is TRBJ1-2, with a possible D match to TRBD1 (6 bases). V shed 4 bases and J shed 4 bases, with 14 bases lying between them. CDR1 is SGHTS, CDR2 YDEGEE, per germline. The CDR3 loop spans 14 amino acids. The CDR3 reads CASSPIQGIYGYTF. As DNA, the CDR3 is TGTGCCAGCAGCCCGATCCAGGGGATCTATGGCTACACCTTC.

The chain links TRBV18 to TRBJ2-7; the D gene is possibly TRBD2 (7 bases). V lost 2 bases and J lost 1, with 15 bases in between. Germline CDR1 is KGHSH and CDR2 is LQKENI. This CDR3 is 16 amino acids long. CDR3 DNA: TGTGCCAGCTCACCAGGGGGGGCAGCTCGGTCCTACGAGCAGTACTTC. Translating it yields CASSPGGAARSYEQYF.

The chain carries TRBV21-1 and TRBJ1-1; TRBD1 is taken as the D call from the table, unchecked against the DNA. TRBV21-1 has pseudogene status. The CDR3 runs 17 residues. This CDR3 is CASSSGTGGSRNTEAFF. The CDR3 DNA reads TGTGCCAGCAGCTCTGGAACAGGGGGGTCTCGGAACACTGAAGCTTTCTTT.

The gene calls are TRBV3-1 (or the pseudogene TRBV3-2) and TRBJ2-3; a weak D match, TRBD2 (5 bases). V was trimmed by 2 bases and J by 1 base, leaving 10 bases between them. The CDR3 is 15 amino acids. Germline V gene sequence: CDR1 LGHDT, CDR2 YNNKEL (reference sequence). CDR3 amino acids: CASSQSASRTDTQYF. The CDR3 region has the DNA TGTGCCAGCAGCCAATCGGCTAGCCGCACAGATACGCAGTATTTT.

The chain uses TRBV5-1 and TRBJ1-3, with 7 bases fitting TRBD1. Germline V CDR1 and CDR2: SGHRS, YFSETQ. Trimming at V came to 1 base and at J to 0 bases, leaving 7 bases not matched to a gene. The CDR3 spans 17 residues. CDR3 coding DNA: TGCGCCAGCAGCTTGTTTCCCCAGGGGGGCTCTGGAAACACCATATATTTT. This gives the protein CASSLFPQGGSGNTIYF.

The chain recombines TRBV19 with TRBJ2-1, with 7 bases that match TRBD2. The CDR3 sequence is 14 residues long. V gave up 5 bases and J gave up 9 bases; unmatched junction bases: 10. The germline V gene encodes CDR1 LNHDA and CDR2 SQIVND (reference sequence). Here the CDR3 DNA reads TGTGCCAGTAGTCCAGTGGGAGGGGTGAGTGAGCAGTTCTTC. It specifies CASSPVGGVSEQFF.

The chain carries TRBV20-1 and TRBJ1-1; 7 bases are shared with TRBD1. The CDR3 is 13 residues long. Looked up from germline, CDR1 is DFQATT and CDR2 is SNEGSKA (reference sequence). The ends lost 3 bases at V and 7 bases at J; junction bases unmatched: 8. CDR3 sequence (DNA): TGCAGTGCTAGTCAGGGGGGCCGGGGTGAAGCTTTCTTT. Translation gives CSASQGGRGEAFF.

This clone is a singleton in its sample. The rearrangement uses TRBV11-2 and TRBJ2-7, with 9 bases aligning to TRBD2. Trimming took 4 bases from V and 4 from J; bases not matched to a gene: 8. Germline V CDR1 and CDR2: SGHAT, FQNNGV. The CDR3 sequence is 15 residues long. CDR3 protein: CASSSGGLATYEQYV. CDR3 bases: TGTGCCAGCAGCTCAGGGGGACTAGCTACATACGAGCAGTACGTC.